This T cell receptor (beta chain) was documented in a study of cytomegalovirus exposure and HLA in healthy donors. Regarding the study as a whole: As immune exposure information, only CMV serostatus was available. Later analysis revealed greater clonal expansion in HLA-associated TCR beta chains than in equally common others. An analysis done earlier found most TCR beta V segments productive about 90% or about 30% of the time. Specificity of three CMV-associated chains for CMV antigens was verified in vitro.

This PCR relied on a set of 60 Vbeta primers and 13 Jbeta primers. Generated by immunoSEQ multiplex PCR, the TCRdb table keeps only in-frame clones and is missing some. Among about 160,000 clones listed, about 80% were seen once. Details on this clone: Its antigen is unidentified.

What was sequenced was PBMCs. This receptor was taken from a man in his fifties or sixties in good health and CMV-seropositive.

For the CDR3, the DNA is TGTGCCAGCTCACCAAATGAGATCAGGGTTAGCAATCAGCCCCAGCATTTT. Translation gives CASSPNEIRVSNQPQHF. The chain has TRBV18 and TRBJ1-5; D perhaps matches TRBD1 (5 bases). The ends were cut back, 2 bases at V and 0 bases at J, with 14 bases in the middle. Germline V lookup: CDR1 KGHSH, CDR2 LQKENI. This CDR3 spans 17 amino acids. The full variable domain, rest sourced from reference TRBV18 and TRBJ1-5, is NAGVMQNPRHLVRRRGQEARLRCSPMKGHSHVYWYRQLPEEGLKFMVYLQKENIIDESGMPKERFSAEFPKEGPSILRIQQVVRGDSAAYFCASSPNEIRVSNQPQHFGDGTRLSIL.